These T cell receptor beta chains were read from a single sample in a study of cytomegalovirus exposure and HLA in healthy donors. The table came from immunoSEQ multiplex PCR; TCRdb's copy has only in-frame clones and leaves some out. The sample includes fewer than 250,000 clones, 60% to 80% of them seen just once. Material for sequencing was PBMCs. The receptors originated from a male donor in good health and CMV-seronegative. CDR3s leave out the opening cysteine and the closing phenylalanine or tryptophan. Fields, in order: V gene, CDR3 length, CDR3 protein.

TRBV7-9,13,ASSPHRGTSYEQY
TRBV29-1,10,SVDSAKNIQY
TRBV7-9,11,ASSPQGIYGYT
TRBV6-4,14,ASRMKRDTNTGELF
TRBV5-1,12,ASSSMTGTDTQY
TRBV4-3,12,ASSQEHSFYEQY
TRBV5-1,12,ASSLDRVSSPLH
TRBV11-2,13,ASSTTPYSYNEQF
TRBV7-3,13,ASSLTGTSDNEQF
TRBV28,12,ASSFGGEYNEQF
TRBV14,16,ASSQDIREGDNGEKLF
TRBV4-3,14,ASSQDWRTTYNEQF
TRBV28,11,ASSTTANYGYT
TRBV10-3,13,AISESQGIPYGYT
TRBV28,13,ASSLGASGANVLT
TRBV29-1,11,SVDFLAWETQY
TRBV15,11,ATSREALETQY
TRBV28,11,ASNTLSNQPQH
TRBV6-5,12,ASSSLAGYNEQF
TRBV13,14,ASSLVAGANRYGYT
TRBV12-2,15,ASRPSRGRMDNQPQH
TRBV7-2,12,ASSLRQGAYEQY
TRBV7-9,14,SSSLAFSGATYEQY
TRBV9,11,ASSGPNTGELF
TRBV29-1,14,SVRGTTSGGYNEQF
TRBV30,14,AWSVSGGLAKNIQY
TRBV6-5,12,ASSYTGQYSPLH
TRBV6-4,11,ASRGQGTGELF
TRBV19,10,ASSTDLYGYT
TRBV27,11,ASREYREGGYT
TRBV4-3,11,ASSQEGPTEAF
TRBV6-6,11,ASTRETANTIY
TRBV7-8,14,ASSLEWWGEDEKLF
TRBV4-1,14,ASSPVGGGPAYEQY
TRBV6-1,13,ASSEREGTNEKLF
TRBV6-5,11,ASSPDRTYGYT